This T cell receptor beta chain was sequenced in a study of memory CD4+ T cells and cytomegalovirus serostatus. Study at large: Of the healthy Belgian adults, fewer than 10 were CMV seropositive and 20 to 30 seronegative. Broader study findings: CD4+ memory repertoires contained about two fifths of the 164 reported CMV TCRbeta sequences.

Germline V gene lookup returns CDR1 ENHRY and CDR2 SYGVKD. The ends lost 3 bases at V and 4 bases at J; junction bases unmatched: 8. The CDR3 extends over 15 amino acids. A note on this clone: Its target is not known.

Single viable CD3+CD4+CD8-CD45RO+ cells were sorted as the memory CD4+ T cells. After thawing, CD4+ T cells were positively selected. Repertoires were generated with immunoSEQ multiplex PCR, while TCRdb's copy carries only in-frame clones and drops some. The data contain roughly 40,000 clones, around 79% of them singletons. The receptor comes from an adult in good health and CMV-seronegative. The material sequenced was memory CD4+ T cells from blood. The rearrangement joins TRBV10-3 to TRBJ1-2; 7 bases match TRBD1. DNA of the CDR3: TGTGCCATCAGTGAATCCCGCGAGGGGGCCTATGGCTACACCTTC. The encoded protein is CAISESREGAYGYTF.